Below, 14 T cell receptor beta chains from the same sample are listed, as sequenced in a study of blood T cell repertoires in COVID-19. TCRdb's table, derived via immunoSEQ multiplex PCR, lists solely in-frame clones and lacks some. The sample gives roughly 62,000 clones, about nine tenths of which show up once; 10% is in the top ten. Sequencing was performed on peripheral blood. These receptors originate from a human donor with acute or convalescent COVID-19. The donor label of this sample is uncertain.

Written as DNA, the CDR3 is TGTGCCAGCAGCTCTACTAGCGTATCCTACAATGAGCAGTTCTTC. Its protein product is CASSSTSVSYNEQFF. The rearrangement uses TRBV7-2 and TRBJ2-1; 7 nucleotides match TRBD2. Trimming at V came to 4 bases and at J to 1 base, leaving 4 bases not matched to a gene. The CDR3 sequence is 15 residues long. CDR1 and CDR2 (germline): SGHTA, FQGNSA.

The gene calls are TRBV28 and TRBJ2-2; 8 bases are a match to TRBD2. CDR1 is MDHEN and CDR2 is SYDVKM in the germline V gene. CDR3 length equals 15 residues. Trimming removed 5 bases from V and 5 bases from J; junction bases left unmatched: 7. DNA of the CDR3: TGTGCCAGCAGTAGCGGGGGCTTAGGGACCGGGGAGCTGTTTTTT. Translating it yields CASSSGGLGTGELFF. The full variable domain, rest sourced from reference TRBV28 and TRBJ2-2, is DVKVTQSSRYLVKRTGEKVFLECVQDMDHENMFWYRQDPGLGLRLIYFSYDVKMKEKGDIPEGYSVSREKKERFSLILESASTNQTSMYLCASSSGGLGTGELFFGEGSRLTVL.

This chain joins TRBV19 and TRBJ2-1; 7 nucleotides line up with TRBD1. Unmatched junction bases numbered 7, after V lost 6 bases and J lost 5 bases. CDR3 length equals 14 residues. CDR1 and CDR2 (germline): LNHDA, SQIVND (reference sequence). The chain's CDR3 is CASSRRGQHNEQFF. The CDR3 bases are TGTGCCAGTAGCCGACGGGGACAGCACAATGAGCAGTTCTTC.

The chain links TRBV3-1 (or the pseudogene TRBV3-2) to TRBJ2-2, with D perhaps TRBD2 (6 bases). This CDR3 has 13 residues. The germline V gene has CDR1 LGHDT and CDR2 YNNKEL (reference sequence). V lost 6 bases, J lost 5 bases, and 10 bases lay in between. The CDR3 coding sequence is TGTGCCAGCAGATCCAGCGGGACCGGGGAGCTGTTTTTT. It specifies CASRSSGTGELFF.

The chain uses TRBV7-9 and TRBJ2-1; D gene ambiguous. Germline loops: CDR1 SEHNR, CDR2 FQNEAQ (reference sequence). The germline V and J ends were trimmed by 11 bases and 0 bases, with 14 bases remaining between them. The CDR3 extends over 14 amino acids. CDR3 sequence: CAGGIGSSYNEQFF. Here the CDR3 DNA reads TGTGCCGGCGGAATCGGCAGCTCCTACAATGAGCAGTTCTTC.

The count of this clone is one. The chain links TRBV7-9 to TRBJ1-6; 9 bases match TRBD1. Per the germline V gene, CDR1 is SEHNR and CDR2 is FQNEAQ (reference sequence). V was pared by 5 bases and J by 6 bases, with 11 bases of the junction left unmatched. The CDR3 is 17 amino acids. The CDR3 loop is CASSHDSGTGSNSPLHF. CDR3 in DNA: TGTGCCAGCAGCCACGACAGCGGGACAGGGTCTAATTCACCCCTCCACTTT.

V is TRBV24-1 and J is TRBJ1-5, with 8 bases fitting TRBD1. Unmatched junction bases numbered 9, after V lost 5 bases and J lost 7 bases. The CDR3 has 15 amino acids. CDR1 and CDR2 from the germline V gene are KGHDR and SFDVKD. The CDR3, as DNA: TGTGCCACCAGTGCCACCGGACAGGGAGGGCAGCCCCAGCATTTT. Translating it yields CATSATGQGGQPQHF.

This rearrangement joins TRBV7-3 to TRBJ1-6, with TRBD1 identical over 9 bases. Germline CDR1 is SGHTA and CDR2 is FQGTGA. With 4 bases clipped from V and 6 bases from J, the junction kept 1 base outside the gene matches. The CDR3 has 14 amino acids. CDR3 DNA sequence: TGTGCCAGCAGCTCGACAGGGGGTAATTCACCCCTCCACTTT. It encodes CASSSTGGNSPLHF.

The V and J genes are TRBV27 and TRBJ1-2, with D perhaps matching TRBD1 (6 bases). V shed 6 bases and J shed 6 bases, with 17 bases lying between them. The CDR3 spans 14 residues. The germline CDR1 and CDR2 sequences are MNHEY and SMNVEV (reference sequence). The CDR3 region is CASRDSQGFNGYTF. CDR3 bases: TGTGCCAGCAGGGACTCACAGGGTTTTAATGGCTACACCTTC.

The chain couples TRBV27 to TRBJ2-1, with TRBD2 as a possible D gene (6 bases). The ends were cut back, 7 bases at V and 10 bases at J, with 23 bases in the middle. Germline V lookup: CDR1 MNHEY, CDR2 SMNVEV (reference sequence). The CDR3 is 15 amino acids. CDR3 DNA sequence: TGTGCCAGCACCCCATGGGGGGAGACGAATAGGGAGCAGTTCTTC. This gives the protein CASTPWGETNREQFF.

V usage is TRBV19 and J usage is TRBJ1-3, with D perhaps matching TRBD1 (5 bases). The CDR3 is 12 amino acids. Between the trimmed V and J ends, which lost 7 bases and 9 bases, there was a span of 13 bases. Germline V CDR1 and CDR2: LNHDA, SQIVND (reference sequence). The CDR3 DNA is TGTGCCAGTACCCGGGGGACGGGCACCATATATTTT. Residues: CASTRGTGTIYF.

A few counts support this clone. V is TRBV15 and J is TRBJ1-5; 8 bases line up with TRBD1. Germline CDR1 reads LNHNV; CDR2 reads YYDKDF (reference sequence). Germline trimming cut 3 bases from V and 6 bases from J; bases unmatched to any gene: 10. The CDR3 totals 16 residues. In DNA, the CDR3 is TGTGCCACCAGCAGTCCCTCAGGGGGCAGTGGTCAGCCCCAGCATTTT. It translates to CATSSPSGGSGQPQHF.

The rearrangement uses TRBV27 and TRBJ2-3; D may be TRBD1 (6 bases). Germline loops: CDR1 MNHEY, CDR2 SMNVEV (reference sequence). The V end lost 3 bases, the J end lost 5 bases, and 15 bases lay between the germline ends. The CDR3 runs 15 residues. The CDR3 coding sequence is TGTGCCAGCAGTTTGGCAGGGGAGTTGCTAGATACGCAGTATTTT. It translates to CASSLAGELLDTQYF.

The rearrangement links TRBV5-4 to TRBJ2-7; possible D gene TRBD2, 5 bases. The ends were cut back, 4 bases at V and 1 base at J, with 12 bases in the middle. CDR3 size: 14 residues. The V gene's germline CDR1 is SGHNT and CDR2 YYREEE (reference sequence). The CDR3 region is CASSAGGYSYEQYF. DNA of the CDR3: TGTGCCAGCAGCGCGGGCGGATATTCCTACGAGCAGTACTTC.